This T cell receptor beta chain was retrieved from a study of blood T cell repertoires in COVID-19. In the study overall: COVID-19 samples collected from the United States, Italy and Spain covered acute and convalescent phases. In each case, the material was cDNA or gDNA derived from T cells, B-cell-depleted T cells, or PBMCs.

Germline V gene sequence: CDR1 SGHNT, CDR2 YENEEA. Trimming took 5 bases from V and 4 from J; bases not matched to a gene: 8. The CDR3 runs to 18 residues. Study processing details: The authors estimated nucleated cell counts from reference gene primer amplification. The method was immunoSEQ multiplex PCR; TCRdb's version includes in-frame clones alone and lacks a portion of them. V and J calls and clone size are those listed in that table; D and trimming were worked out from the DNA. This sample carries roughly 420,000 clones, roughly 90% of them seen once, and the ten largest clones take 0.95% to 1%.

The receptor was isolated from a young woman with acute COVID-19. This chain links TRBV11-3 with TRBJ2-6; TRBD2 agrees at 13 bases. The sequencing input was PBMCs or T cells enriched from blood (not recorded which). CDR3: CASSHGTSGELGANVLTF. The CDR3 nucleotides are TGTGCCAGCAGCCACGGGACTAGCGGGGAATTGGGGGCCAACGTCCTGACTTTC.